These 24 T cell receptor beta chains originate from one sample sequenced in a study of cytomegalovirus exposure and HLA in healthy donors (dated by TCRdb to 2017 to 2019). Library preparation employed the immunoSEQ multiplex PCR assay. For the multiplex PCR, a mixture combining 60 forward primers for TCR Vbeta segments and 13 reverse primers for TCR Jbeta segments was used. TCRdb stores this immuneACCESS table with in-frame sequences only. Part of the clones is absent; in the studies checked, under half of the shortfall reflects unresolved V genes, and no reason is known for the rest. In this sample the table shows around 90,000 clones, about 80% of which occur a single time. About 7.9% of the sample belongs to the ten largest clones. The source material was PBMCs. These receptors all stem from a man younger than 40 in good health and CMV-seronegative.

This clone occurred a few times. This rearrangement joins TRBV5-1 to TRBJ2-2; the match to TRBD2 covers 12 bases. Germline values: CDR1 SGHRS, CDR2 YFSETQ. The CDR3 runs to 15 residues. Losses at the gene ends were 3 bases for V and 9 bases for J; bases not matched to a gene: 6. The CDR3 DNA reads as TGCGCCAGCAGCTCGGGACTAGCGGGTCTCCGGGAGCTGTTTTTT. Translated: CASSSGLAGLRELFF.

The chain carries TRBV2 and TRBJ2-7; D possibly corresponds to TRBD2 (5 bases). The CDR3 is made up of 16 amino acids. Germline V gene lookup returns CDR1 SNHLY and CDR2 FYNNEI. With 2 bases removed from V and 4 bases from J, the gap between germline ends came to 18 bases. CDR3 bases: TGTGCCAGCAGTGAAAGGCCCAGCGGCTTGGGGTACGAGCAGTACTTC. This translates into CASSERPSGLGYEQYF. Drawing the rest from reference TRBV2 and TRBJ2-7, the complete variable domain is EPEVTQTPSHQVTQMGQEVILRCVPISNHLYFYWYRQILGQKVEFLVSFYNNEISEKSEIFDDQFSVERPDGSNFTLKIRSTKLEDSAMYFCASSERPSGLGYEQYFGPGTRLTVT.

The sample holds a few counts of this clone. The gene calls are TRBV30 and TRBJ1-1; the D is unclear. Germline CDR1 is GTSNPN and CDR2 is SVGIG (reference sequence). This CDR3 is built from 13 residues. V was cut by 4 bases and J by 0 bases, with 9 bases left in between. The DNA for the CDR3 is TGTGCCTGGAAAACGGGAGTGAACACTGAAGCTTTCTTT. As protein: CAWKTGVNTEAFF.

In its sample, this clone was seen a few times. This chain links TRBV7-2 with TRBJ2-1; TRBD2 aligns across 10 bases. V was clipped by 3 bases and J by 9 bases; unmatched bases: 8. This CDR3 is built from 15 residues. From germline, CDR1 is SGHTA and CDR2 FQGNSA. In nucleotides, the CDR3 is TGTGCCAGCAGCTTTTCAGCGGGGGGGTTCTTTGAGCAGTTCTTC. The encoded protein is CASSFSAGGFFEQFF.

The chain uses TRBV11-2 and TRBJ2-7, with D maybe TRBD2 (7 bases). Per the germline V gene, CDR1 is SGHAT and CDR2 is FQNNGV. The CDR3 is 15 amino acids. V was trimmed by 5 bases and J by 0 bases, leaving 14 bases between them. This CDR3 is CASSPGGGSSYEQYF. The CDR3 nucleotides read TGTGCCAGCAGCCCGGGGGGCGGGAGCTCCTACGAGCAGTACTTC.

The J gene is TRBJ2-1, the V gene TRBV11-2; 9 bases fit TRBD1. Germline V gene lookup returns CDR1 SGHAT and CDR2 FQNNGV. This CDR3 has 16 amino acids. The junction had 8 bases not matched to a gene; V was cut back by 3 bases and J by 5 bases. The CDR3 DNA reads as TGTGCCAGCAGCTTTAATGGCGGGACAGGGAACAATGAGCAGTTCTTC. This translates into CASSFNGGTGNNEQFF.

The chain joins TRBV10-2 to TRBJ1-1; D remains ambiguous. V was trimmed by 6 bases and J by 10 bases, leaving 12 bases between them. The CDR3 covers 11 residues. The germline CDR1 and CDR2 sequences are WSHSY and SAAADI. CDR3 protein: CASRIDMRAFF. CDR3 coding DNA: TGCGCCAGCAGGATCGACATGAGAGCTTTCTTT.

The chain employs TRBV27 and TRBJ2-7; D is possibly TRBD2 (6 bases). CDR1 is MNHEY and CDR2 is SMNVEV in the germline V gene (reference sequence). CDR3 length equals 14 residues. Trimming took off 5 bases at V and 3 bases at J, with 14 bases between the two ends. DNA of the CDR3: TGTGCCAGCAGTCTACTAGGGAGGTACTACGAGCAGTACTTC. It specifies CASSLLGRYYEQYF.

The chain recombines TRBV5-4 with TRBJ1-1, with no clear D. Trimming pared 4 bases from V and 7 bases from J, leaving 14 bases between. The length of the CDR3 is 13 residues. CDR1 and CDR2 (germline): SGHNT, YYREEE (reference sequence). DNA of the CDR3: TGTGCCAGCAGCATCGCCGGGAATCTTGAAGCTTTCTTT. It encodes CASSIAGNLEAFF. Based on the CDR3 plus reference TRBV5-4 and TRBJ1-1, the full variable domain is ETGVTQSPTHLIKTRGQQVTLRCSSQSGHNTVSWYQQALGQGPQFIFQYYREEENGRGNFPPRFSGLQFPNYSSELNVNALELDDSALYLCASSIAGNLEAFFGQGTRLTVV.

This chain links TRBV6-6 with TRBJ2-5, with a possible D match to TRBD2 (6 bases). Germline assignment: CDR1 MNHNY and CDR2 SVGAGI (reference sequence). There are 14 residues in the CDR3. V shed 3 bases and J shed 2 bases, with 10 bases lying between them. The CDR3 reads CASSYTGAQETQYF. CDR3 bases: TGTGCCAGCAGTTATACGGGAGCTCAAGAGACCCAGTACTTC.

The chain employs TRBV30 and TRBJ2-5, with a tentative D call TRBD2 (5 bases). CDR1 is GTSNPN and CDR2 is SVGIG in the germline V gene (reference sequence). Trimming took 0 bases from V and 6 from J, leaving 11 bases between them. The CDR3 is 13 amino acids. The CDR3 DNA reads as TGTGCCTGGAGTGTGGGTGGGAGAAAGACCCAGTACTTC. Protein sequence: CAWSVGGRKTQYF.

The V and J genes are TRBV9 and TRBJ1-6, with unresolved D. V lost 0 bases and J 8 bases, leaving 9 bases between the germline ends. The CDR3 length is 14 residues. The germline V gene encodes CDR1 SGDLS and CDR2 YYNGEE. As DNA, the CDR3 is TGTGCCAGCAGCGTAGCAGCTCGGGATTCACCCCTCCACTTT. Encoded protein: CASSVAARDSPLHF.

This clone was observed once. CDR3 sequence: CASSEGLAGGRREQYF. For the CDR3, the DNA is TGTGCCAGCAGTGAAGGTCTAGCGGGGGGAAGACGCGAGCAGTACTTC. This sequence joins TRBV2 and TRBJ2-7; 11 bases are shared with TRBD2. The CDR3 consists of 16 residues. V shed 1 base, J shed 6 bases, and the junction held 8 bases outside the gene matches. Germline CDR1 and CDR2: SNHLY and FYNNEI.

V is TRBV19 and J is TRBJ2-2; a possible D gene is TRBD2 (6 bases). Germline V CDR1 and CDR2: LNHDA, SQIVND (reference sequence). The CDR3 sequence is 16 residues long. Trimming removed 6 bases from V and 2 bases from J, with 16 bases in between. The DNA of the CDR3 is TGTGCCAGTAGGACAATGGGGACTTCAAACACCGGGGAGCTGTTTTTT. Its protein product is CASRTMGTSNTGELFF.

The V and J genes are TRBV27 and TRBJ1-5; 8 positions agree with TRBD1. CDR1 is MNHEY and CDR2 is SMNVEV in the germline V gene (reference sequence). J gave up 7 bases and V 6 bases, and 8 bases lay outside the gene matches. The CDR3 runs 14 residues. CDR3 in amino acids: CASRPQGGRQPQHF. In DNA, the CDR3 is TGTGCCAGCAGACCACAGGGGGGACGGCAGCCCCAGCATTTT.

The CDR3 spells CASSPAPGGDQPQHF. The CDR3 nucleotides are TGCGCCAGCAGCCCCGCCCCAGGGGGCGATCAGCCCCAGCATTTT. V usage is TRBV5-1 and J usage is TRBJ1-5, with 8 bases identical to TRBD1. Germline trimming cut 4 bases from V and 5 bases from J; bases unmatched to any gene: 8. Germline V gene lookup returns CDR1 SGHRS and CDR2 YFSETQ. This CDR3 has 15 amino acids.

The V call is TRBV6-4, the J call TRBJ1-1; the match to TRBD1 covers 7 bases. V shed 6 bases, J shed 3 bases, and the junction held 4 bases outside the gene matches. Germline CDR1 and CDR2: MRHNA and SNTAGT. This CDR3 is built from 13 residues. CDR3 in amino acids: CASRTTGDTEAFF. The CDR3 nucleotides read TGTGCCAGCAGAACTACAGGGGACACTGAAGCTTTCTTT.

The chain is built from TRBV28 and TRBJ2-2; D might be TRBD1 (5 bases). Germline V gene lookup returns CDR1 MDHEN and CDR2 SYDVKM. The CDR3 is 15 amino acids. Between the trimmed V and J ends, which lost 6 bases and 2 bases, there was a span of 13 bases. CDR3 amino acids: CASRDATGNTGELFF. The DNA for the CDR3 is TGTGCCAGCAGGGATGCAACAGGCAACACCGGGGAGCTGTTTTTT.

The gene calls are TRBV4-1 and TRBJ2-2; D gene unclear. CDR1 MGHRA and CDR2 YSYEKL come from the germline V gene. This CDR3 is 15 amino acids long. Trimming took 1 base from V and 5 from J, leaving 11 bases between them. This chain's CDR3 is CASSQAFTTTGELFF. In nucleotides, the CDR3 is TGCGCCAGCAGCCAAGCCTTTACAACGACCGGGGAGCTGTTTTTT.

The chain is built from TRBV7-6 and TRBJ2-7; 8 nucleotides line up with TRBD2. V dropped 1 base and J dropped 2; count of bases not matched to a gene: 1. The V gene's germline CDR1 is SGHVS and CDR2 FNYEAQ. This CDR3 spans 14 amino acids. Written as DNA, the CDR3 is TGTGCCAGCAGCTTAGTAGCGGGAACCTACGAGCAGTACTTC. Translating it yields CASSLVAGTYEQYF.

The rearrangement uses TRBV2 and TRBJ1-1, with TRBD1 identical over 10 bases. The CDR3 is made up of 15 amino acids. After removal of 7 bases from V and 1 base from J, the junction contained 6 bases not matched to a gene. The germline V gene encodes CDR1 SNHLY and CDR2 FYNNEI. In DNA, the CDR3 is TGTGCCAGCAAAGCCGGGACAGGGGAGAACACTGAAGCTTTCTTT. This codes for CASKAGTGENTEAFF.

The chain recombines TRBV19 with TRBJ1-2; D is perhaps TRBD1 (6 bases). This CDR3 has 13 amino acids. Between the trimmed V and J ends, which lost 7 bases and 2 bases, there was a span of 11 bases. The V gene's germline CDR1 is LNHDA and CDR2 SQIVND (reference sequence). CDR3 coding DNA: TGTGCCAGTACCCCAACAGGGAACTATGGCTACACCTTC. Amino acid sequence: CASTPTGNYGYTF. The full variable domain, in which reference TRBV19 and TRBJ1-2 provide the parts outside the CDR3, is DGGITQSPKYLFRKEGQNVTLSCEQNLNHDAMYWYRQDPGQGLRLIYYSQIVNDFQKGDIAEGYSVSREKKESFPLTVTSAQKNPTAFYLCASTPTGNYGYTFGSGTRLTVV.

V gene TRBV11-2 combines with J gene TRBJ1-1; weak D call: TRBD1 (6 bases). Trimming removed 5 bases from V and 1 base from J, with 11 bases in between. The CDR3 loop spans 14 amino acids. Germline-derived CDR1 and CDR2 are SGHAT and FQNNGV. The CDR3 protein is CASSPTGRNTEAFF. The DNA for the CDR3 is TGTGCCAGCAGCCCCACAGGGAGGAACACTGAAGCTTTCTTT.

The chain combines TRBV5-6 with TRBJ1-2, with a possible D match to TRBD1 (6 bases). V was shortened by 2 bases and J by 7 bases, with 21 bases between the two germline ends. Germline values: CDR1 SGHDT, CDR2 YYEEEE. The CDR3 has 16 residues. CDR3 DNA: TGTGCCAGCAGCTTATCCTGGACAGCCCTCAGAGGTGGCTACACCTTC. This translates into CASSLSWTALRGGYTF.